The 2 T cell receptor beta chains presented below share a single source sample, sequenced in a study of shared clonotypes between healthy human individuals. Assay used: immunoSEQ multiplex PCR; TCRdb lists only in-frame clones, some missing. Altogether around 720,000 clones are present, around 78% being singletons, with the ten largest covering around 1.7%. Material: memory CD4+ T cells sorted from blood. Subset meaning: CD45RA-negative fraction. The receptors stem from a woman aged 30 to 39 in good health.

V and J are TRBV23-1 and TRBJ2-3, with a weak D call TRBD1 (5 bases). TRBV23-1 is filed as an ORF, its function uncertain. This CDR3 comprises 16 residues. The germline V and J ends were trimmed by 3 bases and 0 bases, with 13 bases remaining between them. Written as DNA, the CDR3 is TGCGCCAGCAGTCATGGACATTCAACCAGCACAGATACGCAGTATTTT. Translated: CASSHGHSTSTDTQYF.

Ten or more counts support this clone. The gene calls are TRBV5-6 and TRBJ2-7, with D possibly being TRBD2 (6 bases). Germline V gives CDR1 SGHDT, CDR2 YYEEEE. The CDR3 has 16 amino acids. V was trimmed by 0 bases and J by 9 bases, leaving 22 bases between them. The CDR3 DNA sequence: TGTGCCAGCAGCTTGGCCCGGGGGACTTTTTTTCGTGGGCAGTACTTC. Protein product: CASSLARGTFFRGQYF.